This TCR beta chain was captured in a study of blood T cell repertoires in COVID-19. Details on this clone: The same CDR3 is also encoded by other DNA sequences in this sample.

As processed by the authors: Amplification from reference gene primers served as the basis for estimated nucleated cell counts. Profiled with immunoSEQ multiplex PCR; TCRdb holds only in-frame clones, not every one. V and J calls and clone size are those listed in that table; D and trimming were worked out from the DNA. The repertoire holds about 350,000 clones, more than 85% seen once, with roughly 1% in the top ten. Germline CDR1 is MNHNS and CDR2 is SASEGT. The CDR3 totals 12 residues. The V and J ends lost 2 bases and 3 bases respectively, with 5 bases between them. The study drew participants aged about 18 to 95 years from approximately 23 US areas. Donors of Cohort 3 who recovered were those that had two negative PCRs, clearance, or symptom resolution.

The V and J genes are TRBV6-1 and TRBJ2-7, with D possibly matching TRBD1 (5 bases). Material for sequencing was PBMCs or T cells enriched from blood (not recorded which). This TCR came from a woman in her twenties or thirties who had recovered from COVID-19. CDR3 sequence reads: CASSERGYEQYF. The CDR3 nucleotides are TGTGCCAGCAGTGAAAGGGGCTACGAGCAGTACTTC.